This entry describes one TCR beta chain. Its antigen remains unknown. This entry comes from a study of monozygotic twins with inflammatory bowel disease. TCRdb re-called the 5' RACE reads and catalogs CDR3 proteins one per entry, DNA excluded. The repertoire table contains some 190,000 distinct CDR3 sequences. CDR3 length: 12 residues. Germline loops: CDR1 MNHNS, CDR2 SASEGT. Findings and limits, study-wide: A single strong IBD-associated signal or clonotype was not supported by the findings. Healthy co-twins, by inverse Simpson, had higher TCRbeta diversity than their siblings with IBD.

Someone took an approximately 2.5 ml blood sample from each of the donors. After skipping T cell sorting, the authors isolated total RNA from whole blood. The chain is built from TRBV6-1 and TRBJ2-1. The sample was blood. This receptor was identified in a human donor with ulcerative colitis or Crohn's disease, or a healthy co-twin of an affected twin (not recorded which). The CDR3: CASSYHFLGQFF.